The rows below give T cell receptor beta chains drawn from one sample of a study of cytomegalovirus exposure and HLA in healthy donors. Assay: immunoSEQ multiplex PCR; the TCRdb copy retains only in-frame clones and omits some. The sample holds 100,000 to 150,000 clones, 80% to 90% seen once. Sequencing used PBMCs. The source of these receptors is a woman between 18 and 29 years old in good health and CMV-seronegative. The conserved cysteine and the conserved F or W are not part of the CDR3 here.

CDR3aa,v_gene
ASSAAGDSNQPQH,TRBV2
AWSGGDEQY,TRBV30
ASRMPSGRAGEQF,TRBV11-2
ASSVQGGPDTQY,TRBV5-1
ASSPGQGAGTQY,TRBV7-7
ASSLDLAGIIGELF,TRBV11-3
ASSLSSNQPQH,TRBV27
AWDILTGGHEAF,TRBV30
ASSLLTRGDTQY,TRBV5-1
SVGGLNTDTQY,TRBV29-1
ASSESGGWGYT,TRBV25-1
ASSEYGWGEAF,TRBV25-1
ASSLLRGNTDTQY,TRBV28
ASGRTLMNTEAF,TRBV5-4
ASSGTGAANNEKLF,TRBV2
ASTPGVKSLSGNTIY,TRBV19
ASSPRWGQSNYGYT,TRBV4-2
ASNSGTLVYNEQF,TRBV27
ASSLLAGGYEQY,TRBV28
ASSLVAGNTEAF,TRBV7-8
ASSPAGGRYETQY,TRBV5-4
AGGTGSQPQH,TRBV30
ARVPATPGYT,TRBV6-4
ASSPRTGLTGELF,TRBV7-6
ASSIYSGGPRRAF,TRBV6-4
ASSVEAGEQTDTQY,TRBV9
ASSEGQNYGYT,TRBV6-1
ASLVPGT,TRBV6-1
SVEKGRNPQETQY,TRBV29-1
ASSILGQGSYEQY,TRBV27
AWTPRQGHTDTQY,TRBV30
ASSRGGTGPYNEQF,TRBV7-9
ASSPGLAGGGEQY,TRBV4-3
ASSLALTIYEQY,TRBV7-8
ASSYVGPWENEQF,TRBV6-5
ASGKGGPSSNQPQH,TRBV19
ASSLTDNSPLH,TRBV7-9
ASSQAGRYEQY,TRBV6-1